Listed below are T cell receptor beta chains from one sample, sequenced in a study of tumor-infiltrating lymphocytes in primary liver carcinoma. TCRdb re-called the multiplex PCR reads through MiXCR, storing one row per CDR3 protein. The sample yields 250,000 to 400,000 distinct CDR3 sequences, approximately 65% seen once. The sample comprised peripheral blood. The receptors stem from a man aged 35 to 55 with primary liver carcinoma and hepatitis B virus infection. CDR3s include the opening cysteine and the closing phenylalanine or tryptophan. A D gene is named only where the DNA matches it firmly. Not all rows give a size; the values are once, few, many and, for expanded clones, a class.

j_call d_call v_call clone_size cdr3_nt cdr3_aa
TRBJ2-3 . TRBV20-1 . TGCAGTGCTAGAGTTCACGCCGGCCCAGATACGCAGTATTTT CSARVHAGPDTQYF
TRBJ2-7 . TRBV6-1 . TGTGCCAGCAGTGTTGGGGGGAGGACACTCTACGAGCAGTACTTC CASSVGGRTLYEQYF
TRBJ1-1 TRBD1 TRBV29-1 . TGCAGCCTTGAGGGACAGGTGAACACTGAAGCTTTCTTT CSLEGQVNTEAFF
TRBJ2-1 . TRBV11-3 . TGTGCCAGCAGCACATCCACAGTGTCTAGTGAGCAGCTCTTC CASSTSTVSSEQLF
TRBJ2-7 . TRBV4-1 many TGCGCCAGCAGCCAAGATCCGGGAAGAGGCGAGCAGTACTTC CASSQDPGRGEQYF
TRBJ2-2 . TRBV6-1 . TGTGCTAGCAGTTCCCGTAGCAGTAACACCGGGGAGCTGTTTTTT CASSSRSSNTGELFF
TRBJ2-1 . TRBV19 . TGTGCCAGTAGTATAGATGCTAGCGCCTACAATGAGCAGTTCTTC CASSIDASAYNEQFF
TRBJ2-3 TRBD2 TRBV5-1 few TGCGCCAGCAGCACTACTAGCGATAGGAGAGATACGCAGTATTTT CASSTTSDRRDTQYF
TRBJ2-7 . TRBV30 . TGTGCCTGGAACGACCGGGGGTTACACGAGCAGTACTTC CAWNDRGLHEQYF
TRBJ2-5 . TRBV28 . TGTGCCAGCAGCCAATCCCCCTCCCACCAGTACTTC CASSQSPSHQYF
TRBJ2-5 . TRBV11-3 . TGTGCCAACAGCCAAGAGCCACAAGAGACCCAGTACTTC CANSQEPQETQYF
TRBJ2-5 . TRBV29-1 . TGCAGCGTTCTGATAAGCGTAGAGACCCAGTACTTC CSVLISVETQYF
TRBJ2-7 . TRBV6-5 many TGTGCCAGCAGTTACGGGGGACACGGGTGGGGAGAGCAGTACTTC CASSYGGHGWGEQYF
TRBJ2-1 . TRBV18 once TGTGCCAGCTCATCGGACCCCGGCAATGAGCAGTTCTTC CASSSDPGNEQFF
TRBJ2-1 . TRBV12-3/TRBV12-4 few TGTACCAGCAGTTTGTCCATTTACGGCAATGAGCAGTTCTTC CTSSLSIYGNEQFF
TRBJ2-7 TRBD2 TRBV5-4 . TGTGCCAGCAACTTAGGCGGGAGGGCCGCGGGGGAGCAGTACTTC CASNLGGRAAGEQYF
TRBJ1-4 . TRBV29-1 . TGCAGCGTGGGGGTCATGGCTAATAATGAAAAACTGTTTTTT CSVGVMANNEKLFF
TRBJ1-5 . TRBV7-9 . TGTGCCAGCAGCCCCCCCCCTCATGCAGGGAGAGGCCAGCCCCAGCATTTT CASSPPPHAGRGQPQHF
TRBJ1-4 . TRBV5-1 . TGCGCCAGCAGCCCCTTCTTGGACGTTGGGGCTAATGAAAAACTGTTTTTT CASSPFLDVGANEKLFF
TRBJ2-1 . TRBV29-1 . TGCAGTGCCATGACATCTGGGACCGGCGCTCCCTATGAGCAGTTCTTC CSAMTSGTGAPYEQFF
TRBJ2-5 TRBD2 TRBV4-2 . TGTGCCAGCAGCCAAGATCCTACCGGGAGGGCCGGCGAGACCCAGTACTTC CASSQDPTGRAGETQYF
TRBJ2-7 . TRBV28 . TGTGCCAGCAGGCAGGCCGGGGGAGAGCAGTACTTC CASRQAGGEQYF
TRBJ1-1 . TRBV7-2 . TGTGCCAGCAGCCCTTATATGAACACTGAAGCTTTCTTT CASSPYMNTEAFF
TRBJ1-6 . TRBV11-1 once TGTGTCAGCAGCCAGACACTGGTTTCGCCCCTCCACTTT CVSSQTLVSPLHF
TRBJ2-7 TRBD2 TRBV7-8 . TGTGTCAGCAGCTCCCCGGGACTAGCGGGATCTTCCTACGAGCAGTACTTC CVSSSPGLAGSSYEQYF
TRBJ2-2 TRBD2 TRBV12-3/TRBV12-4 . TGTGTCAGCAGTTTAGCGGGAGGGATCACCGGGGAGCTGTTTTTT CVSSLAGGITGELFF
TRBJ2-1 . TRBV4-2 few TGTGCCAGCAGCCAAGTTTATAATAGGGAGCCCGGCGATGAGCAGTTCTTC CASSQVYNREPGDEQFF
TRBJ1-2 . TRBV5-4 few TGTGCCAGCAGCCTCTACTACTCCTCGGGCTACACCTTC CASSLYYSSGYTF
TRBJ2-5 . TRBV5-4 few TGTGCCAGCAGCGCGTCCGGGGATCAAGAGACCCAGTACTTC CASSASGDQETQYF
TRBJ2-5 . TRBV12-3/TRBV12-4 few TGTGCCAGCAGTTTATCCTTACTACAAGAGACCCAGTACTTC CASSLSLLQETQYF
TRBJ1-6 TRBD1 TRBV23-1 few TGCGCCAGTAGTCAGGGAGACAGGGGGTTTCATTCACCCCTCCACTTT CASSQGDRGFHSPLHF
TRBJ2-1 . TRBV6-5 . TGTGCCAGCAGTCCTTTGGGGATAGGGCTAATCAATGAGCAGTTCTTC CASSPLGIGLINEQFF
TRBJ1-5 . TRBV4-1 . TGCGCCAGCAGCGATAAGGTTAACAAAGCCAATCAGCCCCAGCATTTT CASSDKVNKANQPQHF
TRBJ2-3 TRBD2 TRBV10-3 . TGTGCCATCAGAGAGCCGCGGGGGGCCCGCACAGATACGCAGTATTTT CAIREPRGARTDTQYF
TRBJ2-2 TRBD1 TRBV29-1 many TGCAGCGTTGAAGGGACAGGTTTCGGGGAGCTGTTTTTT CSVEGTGFGELFF
TRBJ1-4 . TRBV5-1 few TGCGCCAGCAGCACCCGGACGGCAACTAATGAAAAACTGTTTTTT CASSTRTATNEKLFF
TRBJ2-1 . TRBV6-1 . TGTGCCAGCAGTTACTCTGGGGCCTCGGGTGAACAGTCCTTC CASSYSGASGEQSF
TRBJ2-5 TRBD1 TRBV2 . TGTGCCAGCAGTGTATCACAGGGGAGTTTCGAGACCCAGTACTTC CASSVSQGSFETQYF
TRBJ2-5 . TRBV5-1 few TGCGCCAGCAGCCCTGGACAGACACAAGAGACCCAGTACTTC CASSPGQTQETQYF
TRBJ1-1 . TRBV5-1 . TGCGCCAGCAGCTTGGCCGTTGGGAGTGAAGCTTTCTTT CASSLAVGSEAFF
TRBJ2-7 . TRBV14 . TGTACCAGCGGCCAAGGTTCGCAGTCATCCTCCCACGAGCAGTACTTC CTSGQGSQSSSHEQYF
TRBJ1-2 . TRBV7-9 . TGTGCCAACAGCTTAGTGAATAACTATGGCTACACCTTC CANSLVNNYGYTF
TRBJ1-1 TRBD1 TRBV29-1 . TGCAGCGGTACAGGGGGCTGGGGGGTGAACACTGAAGCTGTCTTT CSGTGGWGVNTEAVF
TRBJ1-3 . TRBV11-1 few TGTGCCAGCAGCCCGACCCGTGAACATGGAAACACCATATATTTT CASSPTREHGNTIYF
TRBJ2-4 TRBD2 TRBV29-1 . TGCAGCGTTGGTAGCGGGAGGGGAGGTCGAAGCATTCAGAACTTC CSVGSGRGGRSIQNF
TRBJ2-7 TRBD1 TRBV11-1 . TGTGCCAGCAGCAGGGGGACAGGGGCTACCTACGAGCAATACTTC CASSRGTGATYEQYF
TRBJ2-5 . TRBV10-3 . TGTACCATCAGCATGTGGGGGGAAGAGACCCAGTACTTC CTISMWGEETQYF
TRBJ1-1 . TRBV6-2/TRBV6-3 many TGTGCCAGCAGCCCACGGCCGAGGGTGGCTTTCTTT CASSPRPRVAFF
TRBJ2-7 . TRBV5-4 many TGTGCCAGCAGCAGGGTAGGGGGGGCCACCTACGAGCAGTACTTC CASSRVGGATYEQYF
TRBJ2-7 . TRBV11-2 . TGTGACAGCAGCCGCTCGTCCTACGAGCAGTACTTC CDSSRSSYEQYF
TRBJ2-1 . TRBV29-1 medium-sized TGCAGCGTGAGGGGGGGAGACTCCTACAATGAGCAGTTCTTC CSVRGGDSYNEQFF
TRBJ2-7 TRBD2 TRBV28 few TGTGCCAGCAGACCCGACGGACTAGCGGGAAAAGGGAACTACGAGCAGTACTTC CASRPDGLAGKGNYEQYF
TRBJ2-1 . TRBV6-2/TRBV6-3 many TGTGCCAGCAGTTCTAGTTTCCTGGATGAGCAGTTCTTC CASSSSFLDEQFF
TRBJ2-1 . TRBV7-3 . TGTGCCAGCAGCTCTGACAGCTCCTACAATGAGCAGTTCTTC CASSSDSSYNEQFF